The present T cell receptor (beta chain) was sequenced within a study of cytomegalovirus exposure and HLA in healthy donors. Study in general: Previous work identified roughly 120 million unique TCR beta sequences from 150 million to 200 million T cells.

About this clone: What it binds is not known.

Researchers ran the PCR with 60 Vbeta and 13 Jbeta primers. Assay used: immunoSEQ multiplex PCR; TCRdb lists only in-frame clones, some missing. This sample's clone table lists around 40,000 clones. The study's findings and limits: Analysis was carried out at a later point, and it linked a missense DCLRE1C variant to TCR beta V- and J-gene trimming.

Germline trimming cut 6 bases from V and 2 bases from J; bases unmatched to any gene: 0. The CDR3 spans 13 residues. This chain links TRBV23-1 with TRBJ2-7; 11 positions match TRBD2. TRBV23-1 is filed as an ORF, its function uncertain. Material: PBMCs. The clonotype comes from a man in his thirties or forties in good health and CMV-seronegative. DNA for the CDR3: TGCGCCAGCAGACTAGCGGGAGCCTACGAGCAGTACTTC. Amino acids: CASRLAGAYEQYF.